The sequence of this TCR beta chain was determined in a study of blood T cell repertoires in COVID-19. The wider study: Sites in the United States, Italy and Spain provided acute and convalescent COVID-19 samples. PBMCs, B-cell-depleted T cells, or T cells provided the cDNA or gDNA that made up the material.

As processed by the authors: Estimated nucleated cell counts came from reference gene primer amplification. Assay: immunoSEQ multiplex PCR; the TCRdb copy retains only in-frame clones and omits some. That table supplies the V and J calls and clone size; D and trimming were determined from the DNA. The sample includes 350,000 or so clones, approximately 89% of them seen just once. The CDR3 runs 13 residues. CDR1 is SQVTM, CDR2 ANQGSEA, per germline. Trimming shortened V by 3 bases and J by 5 bases, and 11 bases separated the two germline ends. This clone was counted once. Seattle's cohort entered during active infection and was followed longitudinally.

The sample taken for sequencing was peripheral blood. The gene calls are TRBV29-1 and TRBJ2-1; D call uncertain. The TCR was taken from a woman aged 60-70 years with COVID-19, enrolled during active disease. Written as DNA, the CDR3 is TGCAGCGTTGAGGCTCTCATTAACAATGAGCAGTTCTTC. Protein sequence: CSVEALINNEQFF.